These T cell receptor beta chains were read from a single sample in a study of memory CD4+ T cells and cytomegalovirus serostatus. Repertoires were generated with immunoSEQ multiplex PCR, while TCRdb's copy carries only in-frame clones and drops some. The repertoire has tens of thousands of clones, around 78% of them found once; the top ten carry less than 0.85%. The sample taken for sequencing was memory CD4+ T cells from blood. The receptor source for this set is an adult in good health and CMV-seronegative. Both conserved end residues are part of each CDR3. The D gene is left open where the match is weak. The listing skips clone size in some rows; elsewhere it reads once, few, many or a size class.

v_gene	abundance	d_gene	len	j_gene	CDR3aa	CDR3nt
TRBV18	.	TRBD1	16	TRBJ2-2	CASSRYRQGNTGELFF	TGTGCCAGCTCACGTTACCGACAGGGAAACACCGGGGAGCTGTTTTTT
TRBV10-3	.	TRBD1	14	TRBJ2-7	CAINSGQGTYEQYF	TGTGCCATCAATTCCGGACAGGGCACCTACGAGCAGTACTTC
TRBV28	.	.	16	TRBJ2-7	CASSLLTRQISYEQYF	TGTGCCAGCAGTTTACTGACTAGACAGATTTCCTACGAGCAGTACTTC
TRBV25-1	once	.	14	TRBJ2-5	CASSDPKREETQYF	TGTGCCAGCAGTGATCCCAAAAGGGAAGAGACCCAGTACTTC
TRBV20-1	.	.	10	TRBJ2-7	CSARDYEQYF	TGCAGTGCTAGGGACTACGAGCAGTACTTC
TRBV19	.	.	14	TRBJ1-1	CASSLETVNTEAFF	TGTGCCAGTAGTCTTGAAACAGTGAACACTGAAGCTTTCTTT
TRBV5-4	few	.	13	TRBJ1-1	CASSFGMNTEAFF	TGTGCCAGCAGCTTTGGAATGAACACTGAAGCTTTCTTT
TRBV7-6	.	TRBD2	13	TRBJ2-5	CASRLAAQETQYF	TGTGCCAGCAGACTAGCGGCCCAAGAGACCCAGTACTTC
TRBV2	.	.	12	TRBJ1-3	CASSEYGNTIYF	TGTGCCAGCAGTGAATATGGAAACACCATATATTTT
TRBV2	.	.	11	TRBJ2-3	CASSETGSLYF	TGTGCCAGCAGTGAGACAGGTTCCCTTTATTTT
TRBV30	.	.	11	TRBJ1-2	CAWRTGFGYTF	TGTGCCTGGAGAACAGGGTTTGGCTACACCTTC
TRBV29-1	.	.	14	TRBJ1-5	CSVGGDGSNQPQHF	TGCAGCGTTGGGGGTGACGGATCCAATCAGCCCCAGCATTTT
TRBV6-5	medium-sized	.	14	TRBJ1-5	CASSSRRSNQPQHF	TGTGCCAGCAGTTCTAGGCGCAGCAATCAGCCCCAGCATTTT
TRBV5-6	.	TRBD1	14	TRBJ1-2	CASSLVAGGNGYTF	TGTGCCAGCAGCTTGGTCGCAGGGGGCAATGGCTACACCTTC
TRBV2	.	TRBD2	15	TRBJ2-1	CASRPTSGGAFEQFF	TGTGCCAGCAGGCCAACTAGCGGGGGGGCCTTTGAGCAGTTCTTC